The 6 T cell receptor beta chains reported below all come from one sample, sequenced in a study of CD8+ T cells in alopecia areata. RNA extraction was followed by reverse transcription into cDNA, which acted as the sequencing template. Profiled with immunoSEQ multiplex PCR; TCRdb holds only in-frame clones, not every one. The sample has roughly 200,000 clones, about 56% seen once. The sequencing sample was made of CD8+ T cells sorted from blood. All receptors come from a human donor in good health.

The chain joins TRBV19 to TRBJ1-6; possible D gene TRBD1, 5 bases. The CDR3 has 13 residues. Trimming pared 4 bases from V and 10 bases from J, leaving 11 bases between. Germline CDR1 reads LNHDA; CDR2 reads SQIVND (reference sequence). The CDR3 loop reads CASSNGGRSPLHF. The CDR3 DNA reads TGTGCCAGTAGTAATGGGGGAAGATCACCCCTCCACTTT.

The genes are TRBV27 and TRBJ2-1; possibly TRBD2 for D (7 bases). The CDR3 has 15 residues. Germline lookup yields CDR1 MNHEY and CDR2 SMNVEV (reference sequence). V lost 4 bases to trimming and J lost 2 bases, with 12 bases between them. The CDR3 loop is CASSYEGGAYNEQFF. The CDR3 DNA is TGTGCCAGCAGTTACGAGGGGGGGGCCTACAATGAGCAGTTCTTC.

In its sample, this clone was seen a few times. This chain joins TRBV27 and TRBJ2-1; 13 positions match TRBD2. This CDR3 region has 18 residues. CDR1 is MNHEY and CDR2 is SMNVEV in the germline V gene (reference sequence). The junction had 11 bases not matched to a gene; V was cut back by 3 bases and J by 6 bases. The CDR3 nucleotides are TGTGCCAGCAGTTTGTATACTAGCGGGGGGGCATTTTCCAATGAGCAGTTCTTC. Protein: CASSLYTSGGAFSNEQFF.

The chain combines TRBV5-1 with TRBJ2-1; the D gene could be TRBD1 or TRBD2 (6 bases each). The CDR3 totals 15 residues. Between the trimmed V and J ends, which lost 6 bases and 7 bases, there was a span of 20 bases. Per the germline V gene, CDR1 is SGHRS and CDR2 is YFSETQ. The CDR3: CASILEGGAGNEQFF. CDR3 nucleotide sequence: TGCGCCAGCATCCTGGAGGGGGGCGCTGGTAATGAGCAGTTCTTC.

The rearrangement joins TRBV5-1 to TRBJ2-7, with unresolved D. The V end lost 0 bases, the J end lost 5 bases, and 6 bases lay between the germline ends. Germline CDR1 SGHRS, CDR2 YFSETQ. The CDR3 is made up of 12 amino acids. As DNA, the CDR3 is TGCGCCAGCAGCTTGGGAGGTCACGAGCAGTACTTC. Its protein is CASSLGGHEQYF.

V is TRBV29-1 and J is TRBJ2-1, with 10 positions matching TRBD2. Trimming cost V 2 bases and J 10 bases; bases outside gene matches: 5. Germline V gives CDR1 SQVTM, CDR2 ANQGSEA. This CDR3 is 13 amino acids long. CDR3 sequence reads: CSVEISSGSEQFF. DNA for the CDR3: TGCAGCGTTGAAATCTCTAGCGGGAGCGAGCAGTTCTTC.